Listed here are 28 T cell receptor beta chains from one sample, sequenced in a study of regulatory T cells in long-lasting Graves disease (dated by TCRdb to the early 2020s). The library came from multiplex PCR. These reads were obtained on an Illumina HiSeq 4000. To build TCR beta libraries, CDR3 regions were amplified by Arm-PCR using iRepertoire HTBI primers. TCRdb redid the processing of the public reads, applying fastp at Q25 and MiXCR, and retained in-frame beta chains. CDR3 protein sequences are deduplicated, and each keeps its most common genes and DNA. This sample gives more than 300,000 distinct CDR3 sequences in total; around 16% of them show up just once. Clones ranked in the top ten supply roughly a fifth of the sample. The time point label, read with the paper, signifies: newly diagnosed GD, antithyroid drugs for less than 3 months. For both TCR sequencing and RNA sequencing, RNA was extracted from PBMCs in TRIzol.

These records were also assigned to another study, of T cells in Graves' hyperthyroidism and ophthalmopathy.

This material consisted of peripheral blood mononuclear cells (PBMCs), taken at new diagnosis, from a patient treated with antithyroid drugs. These receptors were collected from a woman in her late teens or twenties with Graves disease. Donor details come from another sample of the same person, matched by shared clones.

This clonotype was seen at least ten times. The rearrangement uses TRBV18 and TRBJ2-3, with 7 positions matching TRBD2. Unmatched junction bases numbered 3, after V lost 6 bases and J lost 0 bases. Germline CDR1 KGHSH, CDR2 LQKENI. The length of the CDR3 is 14 residues. The CDR3 reads CASSGGSSTDTQYF. As DNA, the CDR3 is TGTGCCAGCTCCGGGGGGTCTAGCACAGATACGCAGTATTTT.

This rearrangement joins TRBV18 to TRBJ2-3; D gene ambiguous. The CDR3 consists of 16 residues. Germline CDR1 KGHSH, CDR2 LQKENI. V was pared by 4 bases and J by 2 bases, with 16 bases between. The CDR3 coding sequence is TGTGCCAGCTCACAACTCGGGCCCCCCTCCACAGATACGCAGTATTTT. Translating it yields CASSQLGPPSTDTQYF.

This clonotype occurred a few times. CDR3 coding DNA: TGTGCCAGCAAGTCGGGGACAGGGATAGGCACCGGGGAGCTGTTTTTT. As protein: CASKSGTGIGTGELFF. The chain uses TRBV6-2 or TRBV6-3 and TRBJ2-2; 9 positions match TRBD1. The CDR3 spans 16 residues. Germline CDR1 reads MNHEY; CDR2 reads SVGEGT. V lost 7 bases and J lost 4; bases outside the gene matches: 10.

This clonotype was counted many times. CDR3 in DNA: TGTGCCAGCAGTTACTCGGGCGGGGGGGGCCTATATCATGAGCAGTTCTTC. It yields the protein CASSYSGGGGLYHEQFF. V gene TRBV6-2 or TRBV6-3 combines with J gene TRBJ2-1; 9 bases are a match to TRBD2. This CDR3 is 17 amino acids long. Trimming removed 0 bases from V and 8 bases from J; junction bases left unmatched: 11. Per the germline V gene, CDR1 is MNHEY and CDR2 is SVGEGT.

In its sample, this clonotype was seen a few times. The V gene is TRBV14, the J gene TRBJ1-1; 11 nucleotides match TRBD1. J was trimmed by 3 bases and V by 4 bases; bases with no gene match: 7. The CDR3 has 16 amino acids. Looked up from germline, CDR1 is SGHDN and CDR2 is FVKESK. The CDR3 coding sequence is TGTGCCAGCAGCCCCGGACAGGGGGCAATTTACACTGAAGCTTTCTTT. This translates into CASSPGQGAIYTEAFF.

As to this clonotype: The junction does not match germline at one end; this may be a read error. V usage is TRBV19 and J usage is TRBJ1-2, with TRBD1 matching 7 bases. CDR1 is LNHDA, CDR2 SQIVND, per germline (reference sequence). CDR3 length: 13 residues. DNA for the CDR3: TGTGCCAGTCGGGGGGACAGATTCGATGGCTACACCTTT. This sequence encodes CASRGDRFDGYTF.

This clonotype was observed at least ten times. This chain uses TRBV9 with TRBJ1-2; D not certain. CDR3 length: 12 amino acids. The V gene lost 7 bases and the J gene lost 4 bases, with 11 bases spanning the gap. The V gene's germline CDR1 is SGDLS and CDR2 YYNGEE. The CDR3 bases are TGTGCCAGCCAAAGGGAAGGCTATGGCTACACCTTC. It is translated as CASQREGYGYTF.

This clonotype was seen ten or more times. The CDR3 region has the DNA TGTGCCAGCATGCCAGACCGTCCAGGGCCCCAGCATTTT. This encodes CASMPDRPGPQHF. The rearrangement joins TRBV6-1 to TRBJ1-5, with D uncertain. Per the germline V gene, CDR1 is MNHNS and CDR2 is SASEGT. V lost 7 bases and J 9 bases, leaving 16 bases between the germline ends. This CDR3 has 13 amino acids.

In this sample, this clonotype turned up many times. This chain links TRBV20-1 with TRBJ2-1, with D possibly matching TRBD2 (5 bases). Germline V CDR1 and CDR2: DFQATT, SNEGSKA (reference sequence). CDR3 length equals 12 residues. Trimming cost V 0 bases and J 8 bases, with 8 bases left between them. CDR3 sequence: CSARERADEQFF. CDR3 nucleotides: TGCAGTGCTAGAGAGCGGGCGGATGAGCAGTTCTTC.

For this clonotype: A much larger clone is a single base away; this may be a read error. This sequence joins TRBV11-2 and TRBJ2-7; TRBD2 agrees at 8 bases. The CDR3 covers 13 residues. Germline CDR1 and CDR2: SGHAT and FQNNGV. The CDR3 bases are TGTGCCGGCAGTAGCGGGGACTACTACGAGCAGTACTTC. Its translation is CAGSSGDYYEQYF.

This clonotype was counted at least ten times. CDR3 amino acids: CASSVEVAVSYNEQFF. The CDR3 DNA sequence: TGTGCCAGCAGCGTAGAGGTCGCAGTCTCCTACAATGAGCAGTTCTTC. This chain links TRBV9 with TRBJ2-1; D is undetermined. CDR1 is SGDLS and CDR2 is YYNGEE in the germline V gene. V was shortened by 0 bases and J by 0 bases, with 10 bases between the two germline ends. CDR3 length: 16 amino acids.

The rearrangement links TRBV7-3 to TRBJ2-5, with D tentatively TRBD1 (7 bases). V lost 2 bases, J lost 2 bases, and 12 bases lay in between. The germline gives CDR1 SGHTA, CDR2 FQGTGA. The CDR3 consists of 15 residues. The CDR3 here is CASSLQGGQQETQYF. The CDR3 region has the DNA TGTGCCAGCAGCTTACAGGGGGGACAGCAAGAGACCCAGTACTTC.

V is TRBV9 and J is TRBJ2-3; D might be TRBD1 (5 bases). V was pared by 10 bases and J by 0 bases, with 18 bases between. The CDR3 is 15 residues long. CDR1 SGDLS and CDR2 YYNGEE come from the germline V gene. The CDR3 DNA is TGTGCCCGCCAAACAGAAGACAGAAGCACAGATACGCAGTATTTT. Amino acids: CARQTEDRSTDTQYF.

This clonotype was observed many times. The V and J genes are TRBV5-1 and TRBJ2-7; 8 bases line up with TRBD1. Germline-derived CDR1 and CDR2 are SGHRS and YFSETQ. The V and J ends lost 5 bases and 2 bases, in that order; junction bases with no gene match: 3. The CDR3 length is 13 residues. CDR3 sequence: CASRDRVTYEQYF. The CDR3 DNA is TGCGCCAGCAGGGACAGGGTGACCTACGAGCAGTACTTC. The full variable domain, with the rest looked up from reference TRBV5-1 and TRBJ2-7, is KAGVTQTPRYLIKTRGQQVTLSCSPISGHRSVSWYQQTPGQGLQFLFEYFSETQRNKGNFPGRFSGRQFSNSRSEMNVSTLELGDSALYLCASRDRVTYEQYFGPGTRLTVT.

This clonotype has at least ten counts. The chain links TRBV5-1 to TRBJ2-2; 7 bases match TRBD1. Trimming removed 3 bases from V and 4 bases from J; junction bases left unmatched: 6. This CDR3 is 15 amino acids long. Germline CDR1 reads SGHRS; CDR2 reads YFSETQ. The CDR3 loop reads CASSWETGTTGELFF. Here the CDR3 DNA reads TGCGCCAGCAGCTGGGAGACAGGGACCACCGGGGAGCTGTTTTTT. The whole variable domain, remainder taken from reference TRBV5-1 and TRBJ2-2, is KAGVTQTPRYLIKTRGQQVTLSCSPISGHRSVSWYQQTPGQGLQFLFEYFSETQRNKGNFPGRFSGRQFSNSRSEMNVSTLELGDSALYLCASSWETGTTGELFFGEGSRLTVL.

This clonotype came up many times. The chain couples TRBV7-8 to TRBJ1-1; a possible D gene is TRBD1 (6 bases). V was trimmed by 5 bases and J by 3 bases, leaving 10 bases between them. CDR3 length equals 13 residues. Germline V gene sequence: CDR1 SGHVS, CDR2 FQNEAQ. Here the CDR3 DNA reads TGTGCCAGCAGCGGGGGCCCCCACACTGAAGCTTTCTTT. Its protein product is CASSGGPHTEAFF.

As for this clonotype: A much larger clone is a single base away; this may be a read error. The chain carries TRBV7-9 and TRBJ1-6; D might be TRBD1 (6 bases). Germline V lookup: CDR1 SEHNR, CDR2 FQNEAQ (reference sequence). The CDR3 loop spans 18 amino acids. The CDR3 reads CASSLAISGGQGYSPLHF. CDR3 DNA sequence: TGCGCCAGCAGCTTGGCCATTTCGGGCGGGCAGGGGTATTCACCCCTCCACTTT.

This clonotype was recorded at least ten times. The chain links TRBV11-2 to TRBJ2-2, with D possibly TRBD1 on 5 matching bases. Trimming stripped 2 bases from V and 4 bases from J, with 11 bases between. From germline, CDR1 is SGHAT and CDR2 FQNNGV. CDR3 length: 15 residues. The CDR3 nucleotides read TGTGCCAGCAGCTTACAGGGAAAGGGCACCGGGGAGCTGTTTTTT. The encoded protein is CASSLQGKGTGELFF.

This clonotype was counted a few times. The chain is built from TRBV20-1 and TRBJ2-3, with D possibly being TRBD1 or TRBD2 (6 bases each). Trimming removed 0 bases from V and 2 bases from J, with 12 bases in between. This CDR3 spans 15 amino acids. Germline CDR1 and CDR2: DFQATT and SNEGSKA (reference sequence). CDR3 amino acids: CSARDARGATDTQYF. CDR3 coding DNA: TGCAGTGCTAGAGACGCGAGGGGGGCCACAGATACGCAGTATTTT.

This clonotype occurred many times. V usage is TRBV10-3 and J usage is TRBJ2-1; maybe TRBD2 (6 bases). V lost 6 bases to trimming and J lost 0 bases, with 15 bases between them. The germline CDR1 and CDR2 sequences are ENHRY and SYGVKD. There are 16 residues in the CDR3. CDR3 DNA: TGTGCCATCAGGGGGGATAGCGGTGCCTCCTACAATGAGCAGTTCTTC. It encodes CAIRGDSGASYNEQFF.

This clonotype has ten or more counts. The rearrangement links TRBV5-1 to TRBJ1-6, with D maybe TRBD1 (5 bases). Germline-derived CDR1 and CDR2 are SGHRS and YFSETQ. The CDR3 sequence is 15 residues long. With 4 bases removed from V and 7 bases from J, the gap between germline ends came to 15 bases. The CDR3 DNA sequence: TGCGCCAGCAGCCCCGAGGGTGGGGGGAATTCACCCCTCCACTTT. This codes for CASSPEGGGNSPLHF.

Of note for this clonotype: This may be a read error: a much more frequent sequence differs by one nucleotide. J is TRBJ2-1 and V is TRBV6-5; no reliable D call. This CDR3 is built from 13 residues. V lost 2 bases and J lost 8, with 10 bases in between. Germline loops: CDR1 MNHEY, CDR2 SVGAGI. CDR3 in DNA: TGTGCCAGCAGTTACCCAGACCTGTATGAGCAGTTCTTC. As protein: CASSYPDLYEQFF.

This clonotype has a count of ten or more. V and J are TRBV11-3 and TRBJ2-4; 13 bases agree with TRBD2. In germline, CDR1 is SGHNT, CDR2 YENEEA. Germline trimming cut 1 base from V and 2 bases from J; bases unmatched to any gene: 5. The CDR3 sequence is 18 residues long. The CDR3 region has the DNA TGTGCCAGCAGCTTAGGCGGACTAGCGGGAGCGACCAAAAACATTCAGTACTTC. Amino acid sequence: CASSLGGLAGATKNIQYF.

The chain carries TRBV25-1 and TRBJ2-7; 7 bases agree with TRBD2. The CDR3 spans 13 residues. The ends lost 3 bases at V and 6 bases at J; junction bases unmatched: 5. Germline loops: CDR1 MGHDK, CDR2 SYGVNS. CDR3 protein: CASSEGGSGEQYF. Written as DNA, the CDR3 is TGTGCCAGCAGTGAGGGCGGGAGTGGCGAGCAGTACTTC.

This clonotype has ten or more counts. The rearrangement links TRBV27 to TRBJ2-1; 9 bases are a match to TRBD1. The CDR3 consists of 15 residues. Germline values: CDR1 MNHEY, CDR2 SMNVEV (reference sequence). V gave up 2 bases and J gave up 6 bases; unmatched junction bases: 5. The CDR3 nucleotides read TGTGCCAGCAGTTTAGGGGGACAGGGAGGCAATGAGCAGTTCTTC. Translation gives CASSLGGQGGNEQFF.

This clonotype was seen repeatedly, ten times or more. J is TRBJ2-5 and V is TRBV11-2; unclear D gene. Germline CDR1 SGHAT, CDR2 FQNNGV. Trimming cost V 5 bases and J 5 bases, with 15 bases left between them. This CDR3 is 14 amino acids long. The CDR3 bases are TGTGCCAGCAGCCAAGAGCTTGGTGTGGAGACCCAGTACTTC. Encoded protein: CASSQELGVETQYF.

This clonotype was observed many times. The chain has TRBV2 and TRBJ2-1; 15 nucleotides agree with TRBD2. Germline trimming cut 1 base from V and 2 bases from J; bases unmatched to any gene: 3. Per germline, CDR1 SNHLY and CDR2 FYNNEI. The CDR3 has 18 residues. CDR3 region: CASSEVGLAGGPYNEQFF. The CDR3 bases are TGTGCCAGCAGTGAAGTCGGACTAGCGGGAGGGCCCTACAATGAGCAGTTCTTC.

A few counts support this clonotype. A much larger clone lies a single base off, so this may be a read error. The chain links TRBV20-1 to TRBJ2-1; 7 positions match TRBD1. The better agreement between TRBJ2-4 and the DNA end casts doubt on the J call. The germline V gene encodes CDR1 DFQATT and CDR2 SNEGSKA (reference sequence). This CDR3 contains 14 residues. The CDR3, as DNA: TGCAGTGCAACCGACAGGGTTTTCGCGGACACTCAGTACTTC. The encoded protein is CSATDRVFADTQYF.